This TCR beta chain stems from a study of control samples from healthy donors and cancer patients. Using immunoSEQ multiplex PCR, the repertoire was profiled, and TCRdb retains in-frame clones only, with some absent. The sample has some 120,000 clones; roughly 87% are singletons. The CDR3 consists of 14 residues. CDR1 is MDHEN, CDR2 SYDVKM, per germline. The V segment lost 5 bases and the J segment 1 base; nucleotides outside the gene matches: 3. The TCR comes from a man aged 18 to 29 in good health. The rearrangement joins TRBV28 to TRBJ2-7; 9 positions match TRBD1. Sequencing input: blood. DNA of the CDR3: TGTGCCAGCAGTACCGGGACAGGGTCCTACGAGCAGTACTTC. Translating gives CASSTGTGSYEQYF.